This entry is about one TCR beta chain. Its specificity is unknown. The source of the sample is a study of a mutant IDH1 vaccine in newly diagnosed glioma. The CDR3 runs to 14 residues. The junction had 1 base not matched to a gene; V was cut back by 4 bases and J by 2 bases. Germline loops: CDR1 MNHNY, CDR2 SVGAGI (reference sequence). The repertoire was sequenced with immunoSEQ multiplex PCR; TCRdb's copy has only in-frame clones and lacks some. The sample consists of about 40,000 clones, about three quarters of them appearing once. Sample time point: week 23, last vaccination. Each dose of the vaccine consisted of 300 ug of mutant IDH1 20-mer peptide, with topical imiquimod. Tumors from donors were new WHO grade 3 or 4 IDH1-mutant astrocytomas with ATRX loss.

The receptor was isolated from a man between 50 and 59 years old with glioma. Sequenced material: PBMCs, taken from a glioma patient whose treatment included an IDH1 peptide vaccine. This chain joins TRBV6-6 and TRBJ2-3, with 9 bases aligning to TRBD2. The chain's CDR3 is CASSSSGVTDTQYF. CDR3 DNA sequence: TGTGCCAGCAGTTCTAGCGGGGTCACAGATACGCAGTATTTT.